The present T cell receptor (beta chain) was sequenced within a study of T cell responses to AZD1222 COVID-19 vaccine. Study-wide context: Doses given second, at about 4 or about 12 weeks, were pooled.

The table came from immunoSEQ multiplex PCR; TCRdb's copy has only in-frame clones and leaves some out. The repertoire has 95,000 to 110,000 clones, more than 75% of them found once; the top ten carry roughly 21%. As for this clone: What it binds is not known.

The CDR3 loop spans 14 amino acids. V lost 0 bases and J lost 4, with 8 bases in between. Germline V gene data show CDR1 as MNHNY and CDR2 as SVGAGI (reference sequence). Points from the study as a whole: Researchers report vaccine-associated CD4 TCRs spanning spike, with dominance at 160-218 and 743-854.

This chain joins TRBV6-6 and TRBJ2-3; D is unresolved. The sequence derives from an adult in good health. The specimen was peripheral blood, collected on day 0 of AZD1222 vaccination. CDR3 region: CASSYSLEPDTQYF. The CDR3 DNA is TGTGCCAGCAGTTACTCTCTCGAGCCAGATACGCAGTATTTT.